The clone carrying this T cell receptor (beta chain) was counted ten times or more. Its antigen is unknown. These data come from a study of regulatory T cells in long-lasting Graves disease. Whole-study results and caveats: Limited sample numbers may have lowered accuracy.

Assembly of TCR beta libraries relied on iRepertoire HTBI primers together with Arm-PCR of CDR3 regions. TCRdb re-derived calls from the multiplex PCR reads in MiXCR, one entry per CDR3 protein. Among hundreds of thousands of distinct CDR3 sequences listed, 16% were seen once. The time point denotes: newly diagnosed GD, antithyroid drugs for less than 3 months. From PBMCs, RNA was extracted and then used to make the TCR library. Diagnosis followed American Thyroid Association guidelines for Graves' disease. This sample also appeared in a second study, on T cells in Graves' hyperthyroidism and ophthalmopathy. As reported in that work: The study used the HTBI primer set for a first-round RT-PCR of the TCR CDR3.

The input for sequencing was peripheral blood mononuclear cells (PBMCs), taken at new diagnosis, from a patient treated with antithyroid drugs. The TCR was taken from a man aged 40-49 years with Graves disease.

For the CDR3, the DNA is TGTGCCAGCACTCTGCTACATCAGGGGGGAGGAACAGATACGCAGTATTTT. Its translation is CASTLLHQGGGTDTQYF. The V gene is TRBV27, the J gene TRBJ2-3; D may be TRBD1 (7 bases). V shed 7 bases and J shed 3 bases, with 23 bases lying between them. The CDR3 has 17 residues. The germline gives CDR1 MNHEY, CDR2 SMNVEV (reference sequence).